This T cell receptor (beta chain) derives from a study of T-cell reconstitution after alpha-beta-depleted transplantation in children. For TCRbeta, the library was prepared with unique molecular identifiers. TCRdb redid the calling of the PCR reads with MiXCR, one entry per CDR3 protein. The table includes over 200,000 distinct CDR3 sequences, about 8.2% detected once. Ten or more counts support this clonotype. V gave up 0 bases and J gave up 4 bases; unmatched junction bases: 10. Germline V gene data show CDR1 as SGHRS and CDR2 as YFSETQ. The CDR3 runs 16 residues. Sequenced material: PBMCs, mostly from graft donor cells, taken 360 days after TCRalphabeta/CD19-depleted stem cell transplant. J is TRBJ2-7 and V is TRBV5-1, with 7 bases identical to TRBD1. The origin of this receptor is a male patient aged 2-15 years who had a stem cell transplant for acute myeloid leukemia, so the T cells may come from the graft donor. CDR3 DNA sequence: TGCGCCAGCAGCTTGGCGGAGACAGGGAAAGGTTACGAGCAGTACTTC. It encodes CASSLAETGKGYEQYF.